One and the same sample provided the 23 T cell receptor beta chains below, sequenced in a study of cytomegalovirus exposure and HLA in healthy donors (dated by TCRdb to the late 2010s). The library was built by means of the immunoSEQ multiplex PCR assay. For the multiplex PCR, a mixture combining 60 forward primers for TCR Vbeta segments and 13 reverse primers for TCR Jbeta segments was used. Imported from immuneACCESS, the table was reduced by TCRdb to in-frame sequences with V and J called. These copies leave out some clones; in studies compared against another copy, an unresolved V gene accounts for under half, and the cause of the remainder is not known. The sample profile shows around 150,000 clones; 60% to 85% of them were found once. Over 1.5% of the sample is held by the ten biggest clonotypes. Input material: PBMCs. All receptors come from a man aged 40-49 years in good health and CMV-seronegative.

The gene calls are TRBV21-1 and TRBJ1-4; the table assigns TRBD1, which was not confirmed against the DNA. TRBV21-1 corresponds to a pseudogene. The CDR3 has 13 residues. For the CDR3, the DNA is TGTGCCAGCAACACAGGGGTCAGAGAAAAACTGTTTTTT. Its translation: CASNTGVREKLFF.

V usage is TRBV4-1 and J usage is TRBJ2-5; 8 bases align to TRBD2. The end of the DNA is better explained by TRBJ2-7, so the J call may be wrong. The germline gives CDR1 MGHRA, CDR2 YSYEKL. This CDR3 has 16 amino acids. CDR3 in DNA: TGCGCCAGCAGCCAAGGCACGGGACTAGAGTCCTACGAGCAGTACTTC. Encoded protein: CASSQGTGLESYEQYF.

V gene TRBV7-9 combines with J gene TRBJ1-4; D unclear. V dropped 6 bases and J dropped 6 bases, with 11 bases sitting between them. The CDR3 runs to 13 residues. The germline CDR1 and CDR2 sequences are SEHNR and FQNEAQ (reference sequence). The CDR3: CASRPLVHEKLFF. For the CDR3, the DNA is TGTGCCAGCAGACCCTTAGTACATGAAAAACTGTTTTTT.

The CDR3 DNA reads TGTGCCAGAAGCTTTGAAGGGAGGGGGGGGCCTGAAGCTTTCTTT. Its translation is CARSFEGRGGPEAFF. This chain connects TRBV5-3 to TRBJ1-1; tentatively, D is TRBD1 (6 bases). TRBV5-3 is classed as an ORF, of uncertain function. V lost 2 bases and J lost 6, with 17 bases in between. This CDR3 contains 15 residues.

This chain joins TRBV5-1 and TRBJ1-6; 12 bases match TRBD1. The germline CDR1 and CDR2 sequences are SGHRS and YFSETQ. The CDR3 sequence is 17 residues long. Trimming took 0 bases from V and 7 from J; bases not matched to a gene: 5. The chain's CDR3 is CASSLVGQGARNSPLHF. The CDR3 nucleotides read TGCGCCAGCAGCTTGGTGGGACAGGGGGCTCGGAATTCACCCCTCCACTTT.

The rearrangement links TRBV11-3 to TRBJ2-7; possibly TRBD1 for D (6 bases). This CDR3 contains 14 residues. V lost 5 bases, J lost 2 bases, and 13 bases lay in between. Germline CDR1 and CDR2: SGHNT and YENEEA. The CDR3 protein is CASSPGTFTYEQYF. DNA for the CDR3: TGTGCCAGCAGCCCCGGGACATTCACCTACGAGCAGTACTTC.

The chain is built from TRBV7-7 and TRBJ2-3, with D possibly TRBD2 on 5 matching bases. The CDR3 is 14 residues long. In germline, CDR1 is SSHAT, CDR2 FNYEAQ (reference sequence). V was pared by 3 bases and J by 1 base, with 8 bases between. This chain's CDR3 is CASSFGSGTDTQYF. The CDR3, as DNA: TGTGCCAGCAGCTTCGGTAGCGGCACAGATACGCAGTATTTT.

The V gene is TRBV7-9, the J gene TRBJ1-1; the D gene is possibly TRBD1 (6 bases). CDR3 length equals 14 residues. Germline CDR1 and CDR2: SEHNR and FQNEAQ (reference sequence). V was cut by 5 bases and J by 4 bases, with 14 bases left in between. The CDR3, as DNA: TGTGCCAGCAGCGAGTCGACAGGTCTCACTGAAGCTTTCTTT. It specifies CASSESTGLTEAFF.

The chain recombines TRBV30 with TRBJ1-5; the D gene is possibly TRBD1 (5 bases). This CDR3 has 14 amino acids. Per the germline V gene, CDR1 is GTSNPN and CDR2 is SVGIG (reference sequence). Trimming cost V 3 bases and J 6 bases, with 15 bases left between them. CDR3 coding DNA: TGTGCCTGGAGGGATCAGGGAAGGGGTCAGCCCCAGCATTTT. This gives the protein CAWRDQGRGQPQHF.

The chain recombines TRBV5-4 with TRBJ2-3; tentative D call: TRBD2 (6 bases). Per germline, CDR1 SGHNT and CDR2 YYREEE (reference sequence). Trimming removed 4 bases from V and 0 bases from J, with 12 bases in between. The CDR3 covers 15 residues. This CDR3 is CASSTGSGSTDTQYF. The CDR3 DNA reads as TGTGCCAGCAGCACCGGGAGTGGTAGCACAGATACGCAGTATTTT.

The CDR3: CASRRTTNYGYTF. The CDR3 DNA reads as TGCGCCAGCAGAAGGACAACCAACTATGGCTACACCTTC. This chain joins TRBV5-1 and TRBJ1-2; D is possibly TRBD1 (5 bases). The CDR3 has 13 amino acids. V was cut by 5 bases and J by 2 bases, with 10 bases left in between. The V gene's germline CDR1 is SGHRS and CDR2 YFSETQ.

This clone was detected a few times. CDR3 nucleotides: TGTGCTAGTGGACCGGGACTAGCGGGAGAGGGGCTCTTCGCAGATACGCAGTATTTT. Residues: CASGPGLAGEGLFADTQYF. The gene calls are TRBV12-5 and TRBJ2-3; 14 bases map to TRBD2. CDR1 LGHNT and CDR2 FRNRAP come from the germline V gene. Trimming at V came to 6 bases and at J to 4 bases, leaving 15 bases not matched to a gene. The CDR3 sequence is 19 residues long.

The chain uses TRBV11-2 and TRBJ1-4; maybe TRBD1 (6 bases). This CDR3 is built from 15 residues. V dropped 5 bases and J dropped 4 bases, with 14 bases sitting between them. Germline CDR1 and CDR2: SGHAT and FQNNGV. CDR3 DNA sequence: TGTGCCAGCAGCCTCTCGACAGGCGGTAATGAAAAACTGTTTTTT. Translating it yields CASSLSTGGNEKLFF.

The chain has TRBV5-1 and TRBJ2-1; 11 nucleotides align to TRBD2. Germline assignment: CDR1 SGHRS and CDR2 YFSETQ. This CDR3 has 16 residues. The ends lost 3 bases at V and 6 bases at J; junction bases unmatched: 8. The CDR3 here is CASSSPTSGTFNEQFF. CDR3 DNA sequence: TGCGCCAGCAGCTCGCCGACTAGCGGGACTTTCAATGAGCAGTTCTTC.

This sequence joins TRBV10-2 and TRBJ2-7; D is possibly TRBD2 (6 bases). Germline V CDR1 and CDR2: WSHSY, SAAADI. The CDR3 is made up of 16 amino acids. V lost 3 bases, J lost 3 bases, and 18 bases lay in between. The CDR3 nucleotides are TGCGCCAGCAGTGATTTCAGGGACTCACTGGACTACGAGCAGTACTTC. The encoded protein is CASSDFRDSLDYEQYF.

The table lists this clone with a few counts. This chain links TRBV2 with TRBJ2-1, with TRBD2 identical over 7 bases. V trimming: 9 bases; J trimming: 9 bases; junction bases outside the gene matches: 26. The CDR3 spans 18 residues. Germline loops: CDR1 SNHLY, CDR2 FYNNEI. The CDR3 region is CASKGIVGGSAHMGEQFF. The CDR3 region has the DNA TGTGCCAGTAAGGGGATCGTGGGGGGGAGCGCTCATATGGGTGAGCAGTTCTTC.

J is TRBJ2-1 and V is TRBV19; 7 nucleotides agree with TRBD2. Per the germline V gene, CDR1 is LNHDA and CDR2 is SQIVND (reference sequence). CDR3 size: 17 residues. Trimming removed 1 base from V and 2 bases from J; junction bases left unmatched: 8. The DNA of the CDR3 is TGTGCCAGTAGTATAGTCCCTAGCGGACGCACCTACAATGAGCAGTTCTTC. Residues: CASSIVPSGRTYNEQFF.

J is TRBJ2-2 and V is TRBV4-3; D not certain. Trimming pared 4 bases from V and 2 bases from J, leaving 11 bases between. The CDR3 is 15 amino acids. CDR1 is LGHNA and CDR2 is YSLEER in the germline V gene. The CDR3 loop reads CASSPPSTNTGELFF. In nucleotides, the CDR3 is TGCGCCAGCAGCCCTCCATCTACTAACACCGGGGAGCTGTTTTTT.

The genes are TRBV5-6 and TRBJ2-3, with 9 bases identical to TRBD1. The V segment lost 5 bases and the J segment 3 bases; nucleotides outside the gene matches: 1. The germline CDR1 and CDR2 sequences are SGHDT and YYEEEE. This CDR3 spans 13 amino acids. For the CDR3, the DNA is TGTGCCAGCAGTGGACAGGGGACAGATACGCAGTATTTT. Its translation: CASSGQGTDTQYF.

This clone was picked up one time. J is TRBJ2-2 and V is TRBV5-1; TRBD2 matches at 10 bases. The germline gives CDR1 SGHRS, CDR2 YFSETQ. The CDR3 is 15 residues long. Trimming took 4 bases from V and 1 from J; bases not matched to a gene: 1. The CDR3 nucleotides read TGCGCCAGCAGCCAGCGGGAGGGGAACACCGGGGAGCTGTTTTTT. Encoded protein: CASSQREGNTGELFF.

This clone was picked up one time. The chain combines TRBV30 with TRBJ1-6, with 9 bases fitting TRBD1. CDR3 length: 16 amino acids. Losses at the gene ends were 0 bases for V and 7 bases for J; bases not matched to a gene: 7. Germline V gives CDR1 GTSNPN, CDR2 SVGIG (reference sequence). DNA for the CDR3: TGTGCCTGGAGTGTACAGGGACAGGGCGGGAATTCACCCCTCCACTTT. It yields the protein CAWSVQGQGGNSPLHF. Variable domain in full (rest from reference TRBV30 and TRBJ1-6): SQTIHQWPATLVQPVGSPLSLECTVEGTSNPNLYWYRQAAGRGLQLLFYSVGIGQISSEVPQNLSASRPQDRQFILSSKKLLLSDSGFYLCAWSVQGQGGNSPLHFGNGTRLTVT.

This clone was seen a few times. The V gene is TRBV7-8, the J gene TRBJ2-7; unclear D gene. From germline, CDR1 is SGHVS and CDR2 FQNEAQ. There are 15 residues in the CDR3. The V gene lost 3 bases and the J gene lost 2 bases, with 14 bases spanning the gap. This chain's CDR3 is CASSFIFPQTYEQYF. DNA of the CDR3: TGTGCCAGCAGCTTCATATTTCCACAGACCTACGAGCAGTACTTC.

The sample holds a few counts of this clone. The chain combines TRBV6-1 with TRBJ1-6, with D unresolved. This CDR3 region has 13 residues. Germline-derived CDR1 and CDR2 are MNHNS and SASEGT. V dropped 0 bases and J dropped 11 bases, with 8 bases sitting between them. The CDR3 protein is CASSEARGAPLHF. DNA for the CDR3: TGTGCCAGCAGTGAAGCACGAGGTGCACCCCTCCACTTT.